This T cell receptor (beta chain) was retrieved from a study of T cell responses to AZD1222 COVID-19 vaccine. Details on this clone: What it recognizes is unknown.

Only in-frame clones appear in the TCRdb table, and some are missing; sequencing was by immunoSEQ multiplex PCR. The table shows roughly 160,000 clones, with 92% occurring only once. Study conclusions and caveats: Vaccine-related CD4 TCRs covered spike, predominating at 160-218 and 743-854.

V dropped 3 bases and J dropped 3 bases, with 11 bases sitting between them. Germline lookup yields CDR1 SNHLY and CDR2 FYNNEI. The CDR3 runs to 14 residues. This chain joins TRBV2 and TRBJ1-2, with D uncertain. The receptor was derived from an adult who received the AZD1222 COVID-19 vaccine. The sample consisted of peripheral blood, taken 28 days after the second AZD1222 dose. CDR3 in DNA: TGTGCCAGCAGTGACTCAGGACTTCACTATGGCTACACCTTC. Translation: CASSDSGLHYGYTF.